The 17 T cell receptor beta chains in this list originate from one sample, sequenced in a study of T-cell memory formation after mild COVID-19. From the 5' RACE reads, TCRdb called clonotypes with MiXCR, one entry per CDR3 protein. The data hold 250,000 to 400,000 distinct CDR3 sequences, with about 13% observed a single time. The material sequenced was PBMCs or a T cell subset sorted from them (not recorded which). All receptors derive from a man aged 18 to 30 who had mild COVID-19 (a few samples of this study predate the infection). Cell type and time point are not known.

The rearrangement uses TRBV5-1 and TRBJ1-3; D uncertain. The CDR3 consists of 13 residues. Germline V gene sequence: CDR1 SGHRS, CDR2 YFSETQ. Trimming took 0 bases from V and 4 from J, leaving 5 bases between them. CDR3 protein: CASSLDGGNTIYF. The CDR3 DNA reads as TGCGCCAGCAGCTTGGATGGGGGAAACACCATATATTTT.

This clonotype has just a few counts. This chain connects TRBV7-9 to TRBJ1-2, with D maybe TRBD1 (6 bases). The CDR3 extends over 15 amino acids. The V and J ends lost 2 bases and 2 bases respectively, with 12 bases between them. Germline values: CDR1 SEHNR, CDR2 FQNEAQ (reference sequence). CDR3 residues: CASSLSGTPNYGYTF. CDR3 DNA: TGTGCCAGCAGCTTAAGCGGGACACCCAACTATGGCTACACCTTC.

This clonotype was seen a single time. The CDR3 is CASRLTGGAPEAFF. CDR3 in DNA: TGTGCCAGCAGGCTGACAGGGGGGGCCCCTGAAGCTTTCTTT. J is TRBJ1-1 and V is TRBV6-6, with 9 bases aligning to TRBD1. V lost 6 bases and J lost 6; bases outside the gene matches: 8. This CDR3 contains 14 residues. Germline CDR1 and CDR2: MNHNY and SVGAGI (reference sequence).

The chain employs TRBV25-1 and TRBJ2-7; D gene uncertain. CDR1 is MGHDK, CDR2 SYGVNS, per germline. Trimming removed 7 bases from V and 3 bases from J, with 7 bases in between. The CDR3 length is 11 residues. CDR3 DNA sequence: TGTGCCAGCAAACGTAACTACGAGCAGTACTTC. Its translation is CASKRNYEQYF.

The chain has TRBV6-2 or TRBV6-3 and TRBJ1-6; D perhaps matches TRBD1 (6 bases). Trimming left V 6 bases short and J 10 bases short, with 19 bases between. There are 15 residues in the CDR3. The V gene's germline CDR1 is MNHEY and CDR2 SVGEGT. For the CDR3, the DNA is TGTGCCAGCAGCTCCCGGGACACAGGGAGGTCACCCCTCCACTTT. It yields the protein CASSSRDTGRSPLHF.

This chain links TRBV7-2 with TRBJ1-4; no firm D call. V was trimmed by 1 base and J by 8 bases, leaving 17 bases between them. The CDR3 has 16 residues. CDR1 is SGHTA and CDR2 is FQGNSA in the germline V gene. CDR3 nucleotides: TGTGCCAGCAGCTTAGGGTCTCAGCTCTCGTACGAAAAACTGTTTTTT. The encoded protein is CASSLGSQLSYEKLFF.

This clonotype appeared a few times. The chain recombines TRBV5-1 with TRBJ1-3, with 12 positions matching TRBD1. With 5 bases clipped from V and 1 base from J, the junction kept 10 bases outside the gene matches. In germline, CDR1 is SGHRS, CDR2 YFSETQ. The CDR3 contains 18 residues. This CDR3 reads CASSRVGTGGASGNTIYF. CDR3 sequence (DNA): TGCGCCAGCAGTCGTGTCGGGACAGGGGGCGCATCTGGAAACACCATATATTTT.

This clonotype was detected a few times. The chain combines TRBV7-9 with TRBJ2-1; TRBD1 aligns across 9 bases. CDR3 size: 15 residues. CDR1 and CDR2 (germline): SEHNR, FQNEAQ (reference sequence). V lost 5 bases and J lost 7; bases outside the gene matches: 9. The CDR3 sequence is CASSPVTGGWNEQFF. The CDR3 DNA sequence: TGTGCCAGCAGCCCGGTGACAGGGGGGTGGAATGAGCAGTTCTTC.

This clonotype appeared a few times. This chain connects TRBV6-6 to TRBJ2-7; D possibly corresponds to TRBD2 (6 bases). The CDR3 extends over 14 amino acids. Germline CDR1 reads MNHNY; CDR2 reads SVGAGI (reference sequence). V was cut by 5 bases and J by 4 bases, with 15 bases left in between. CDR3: CASSTNAGIYEQYV. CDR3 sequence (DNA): TGTGCCAGCAGTACAAACGCGGGGATTTACGAGCAGTACGTC.

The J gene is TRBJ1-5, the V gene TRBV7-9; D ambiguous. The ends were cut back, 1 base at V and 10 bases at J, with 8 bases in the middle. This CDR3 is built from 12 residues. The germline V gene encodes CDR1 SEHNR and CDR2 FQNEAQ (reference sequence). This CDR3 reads CASSLDSLPQHF. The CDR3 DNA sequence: TGTGCCAGCAGCTTAGATTCGTTACCCCAGCATTTT.

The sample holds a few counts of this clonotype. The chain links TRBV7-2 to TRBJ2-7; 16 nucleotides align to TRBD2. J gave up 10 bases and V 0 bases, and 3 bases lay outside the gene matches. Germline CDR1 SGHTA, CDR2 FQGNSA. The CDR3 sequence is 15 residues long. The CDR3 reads CASSLAGTSGGDQYV. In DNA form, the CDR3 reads TGTGCCAGCAGCTTAGCCGGGACTAGCGGGGGGGATCAGTACGTC.

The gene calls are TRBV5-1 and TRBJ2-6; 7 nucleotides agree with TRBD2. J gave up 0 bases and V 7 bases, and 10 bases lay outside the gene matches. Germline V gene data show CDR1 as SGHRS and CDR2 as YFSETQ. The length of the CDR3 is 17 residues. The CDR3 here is CASSVDGGNSGANVLTF. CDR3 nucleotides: TGCGCCAGCTCGGTCGACGGGGGGAACTCTGGGGCCAACGTCCTGACTTTC.

In DNA form, the CDR3 reads TGTGCCAGCAGTGGATCCTGGGACGGCTCCTACGAGCAGTACTTC. Encoded protein: CASSGSWDGSYEQYF. This chain uses TRBV6-5 with TRBJ2-7; possibly TRBD1 or TRBD2 for D (5 bases each). There are 15 residues in the CDR3. V was shortened by 5 bases and J by 0 bases, with 14 bases between the two germline ends. CDR1 is MNHEY and CDR2 is SVGAGI in the germline V gene.

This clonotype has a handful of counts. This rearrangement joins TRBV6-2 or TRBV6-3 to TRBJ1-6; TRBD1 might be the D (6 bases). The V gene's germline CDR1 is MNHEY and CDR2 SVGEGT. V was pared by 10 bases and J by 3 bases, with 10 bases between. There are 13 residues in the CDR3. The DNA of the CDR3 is TGTGCCACCGAGGACAGCTATAATTCACCCCTCCACTTT. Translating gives CATEDSYNSPLHF.

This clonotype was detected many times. CDR3 residues: CASSWKRGGISDTQYF. DNA of the CDR3: TGTGCCAGCAGCTGGAAGCGGGGGGGCATATCAGATACGCAGTATTTT. The chain carries TRBV7-2 and TRBJ2-3; 10 bases fit TRBD2. CDR1 SGHTA and CDR2 FQGNSA come from the germline V gene. V lost 4 bases, J lost 4 bases, and 8 bases stayed unmatched. This CDR3 has 16 residues. Full variable domain (rest looked up from reference TRBV7-2 and TRBJ2-3): GAGVSQSPSNKVTEKGKDVELRCDPISGHTALYWYRQSLGQGLEFLIYFQGNSAPDKSGLPSDRFSAERTGGSVSTLTIQRTQQEDSAVYLCASSWKRGGISDTQYFGPGTRLTVL.

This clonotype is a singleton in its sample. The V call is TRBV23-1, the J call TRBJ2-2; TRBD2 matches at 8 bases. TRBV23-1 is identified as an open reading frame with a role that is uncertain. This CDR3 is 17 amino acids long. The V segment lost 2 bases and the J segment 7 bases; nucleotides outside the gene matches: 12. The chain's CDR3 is CASSQVHSGGSGGELFF. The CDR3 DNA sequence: TGCGCCAGCAGTCAAGTGCACAGCGGGGGTAGTGGCGGGGAGCTGTTTTTT.

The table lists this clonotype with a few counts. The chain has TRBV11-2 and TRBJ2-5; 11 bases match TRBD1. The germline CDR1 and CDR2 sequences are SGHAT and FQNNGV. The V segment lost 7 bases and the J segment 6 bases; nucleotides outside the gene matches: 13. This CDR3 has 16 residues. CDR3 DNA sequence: TGTGCCAGCACAGGACAGGGGGCGACGGTTGTACAGACCCAGTACTTC. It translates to CASTGQGATVVQTQYF.